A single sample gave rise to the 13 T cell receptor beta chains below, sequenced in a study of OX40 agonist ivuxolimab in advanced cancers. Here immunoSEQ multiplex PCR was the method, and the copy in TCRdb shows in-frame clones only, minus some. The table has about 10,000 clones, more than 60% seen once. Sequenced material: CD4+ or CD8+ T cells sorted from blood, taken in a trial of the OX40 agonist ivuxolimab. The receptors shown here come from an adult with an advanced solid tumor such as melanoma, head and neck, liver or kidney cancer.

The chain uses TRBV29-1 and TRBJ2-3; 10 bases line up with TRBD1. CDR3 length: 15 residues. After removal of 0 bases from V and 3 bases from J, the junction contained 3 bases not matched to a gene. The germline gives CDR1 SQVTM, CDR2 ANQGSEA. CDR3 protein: CSVEERDRGTDTQYF. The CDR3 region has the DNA TGCAGCGTTGAAGAACGGGACAGGGGTACAGATACGCAGTATTTT.

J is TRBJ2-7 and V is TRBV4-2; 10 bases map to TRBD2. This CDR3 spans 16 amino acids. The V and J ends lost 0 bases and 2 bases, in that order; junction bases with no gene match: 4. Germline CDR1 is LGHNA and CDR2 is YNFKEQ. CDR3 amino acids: CASSQDASGGPYEQYF. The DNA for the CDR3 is TGTGCCAGCAGCCAAGATGCTAGCGGGGGACCCTACGAGCAGTACTTC.

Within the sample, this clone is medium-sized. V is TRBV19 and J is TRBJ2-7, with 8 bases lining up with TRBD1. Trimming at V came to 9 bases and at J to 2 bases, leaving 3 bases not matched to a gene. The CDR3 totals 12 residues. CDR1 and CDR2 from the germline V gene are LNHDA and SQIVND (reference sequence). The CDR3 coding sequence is TGTGCCAGCGCGACAGGGGCCTACGAGCAGTACTTC. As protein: CASATGAYEQYF.

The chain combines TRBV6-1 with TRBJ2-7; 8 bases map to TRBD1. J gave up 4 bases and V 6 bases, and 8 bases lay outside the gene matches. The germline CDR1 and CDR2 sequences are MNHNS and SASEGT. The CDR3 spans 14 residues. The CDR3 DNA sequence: TGTGCCAGCAGGTTAGGACAGGGTGGTTACGAGCAGTACTTC. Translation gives CASRLGQGGYEQYF.

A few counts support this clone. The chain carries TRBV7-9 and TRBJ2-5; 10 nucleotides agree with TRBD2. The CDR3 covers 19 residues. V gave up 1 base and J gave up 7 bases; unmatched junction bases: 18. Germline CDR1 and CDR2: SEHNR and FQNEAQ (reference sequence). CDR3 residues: CASSLERTGLAPRKRTQYF. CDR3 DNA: TGTGCCAGCAGCTTAGAACGGACGGGACTAGCGCCGCGAAAGCGGACCCAGTACTTC.

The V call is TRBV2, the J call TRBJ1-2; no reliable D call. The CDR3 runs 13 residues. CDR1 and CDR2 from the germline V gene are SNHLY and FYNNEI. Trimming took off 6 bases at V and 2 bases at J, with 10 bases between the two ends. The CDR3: CASSRTVNYGYTF. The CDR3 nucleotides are TGTGCCAGCAGCCGGACGGTCAACTATGGCTACACCTTC.

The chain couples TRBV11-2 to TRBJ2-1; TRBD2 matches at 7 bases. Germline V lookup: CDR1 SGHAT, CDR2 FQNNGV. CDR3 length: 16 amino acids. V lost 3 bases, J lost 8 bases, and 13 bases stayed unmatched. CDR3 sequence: CASSFPRTSSGHEQFF. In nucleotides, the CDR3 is TGTGCCAGCAGCTTCCCGAGGACTAGTTCGGGCCATGAGCAGTTCTTC.

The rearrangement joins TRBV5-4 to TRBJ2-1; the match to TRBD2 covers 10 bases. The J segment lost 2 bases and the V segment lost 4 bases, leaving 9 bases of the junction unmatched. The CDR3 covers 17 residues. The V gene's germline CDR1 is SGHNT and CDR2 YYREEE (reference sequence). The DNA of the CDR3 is TGTGCCAGCAGCGGAAGGACTAGCGGAATTACCTACAATGAGCAGTTCTTC. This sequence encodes CASSGRTSGITYNEQFF. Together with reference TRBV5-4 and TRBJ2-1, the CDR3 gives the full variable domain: ETGVTQSPTHLIKTRGQQVTLRCSSQSGHNTVSWYQQALGQGPQFIFQYYREEENGRGNFPPRFSGLQFPNYSSELNVNALELDDSALYLCASSGRTSGITYNEQFFGPGTRLTVL.

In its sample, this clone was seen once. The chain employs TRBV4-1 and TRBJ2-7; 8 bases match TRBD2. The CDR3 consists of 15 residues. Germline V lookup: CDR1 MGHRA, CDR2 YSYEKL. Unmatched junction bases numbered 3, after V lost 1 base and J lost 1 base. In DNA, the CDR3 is TGCGCCAGCAGCCAAGCCCTAGCGGGTTCCTACGAGCAGTACTTC. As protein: CASSQALAGSYEQYF.

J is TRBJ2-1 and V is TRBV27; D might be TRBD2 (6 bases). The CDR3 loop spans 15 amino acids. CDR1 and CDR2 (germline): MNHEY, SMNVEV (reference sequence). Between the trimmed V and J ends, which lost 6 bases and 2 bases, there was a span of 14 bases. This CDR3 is CASRMGEATYNEQFF. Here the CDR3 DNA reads TGTGCCAGCAGAATGGGGGAGGCGACCTACAATGAGCAGTTCTTC.

The CDR3 sequence: CASSLGAGALYEQYF. As DNA, the CDR3 is TGTGCCAGCAGCTTAGGAGCAGGGGCCCTCTACGAGCAGTACTTC. V gene TRBV11-2 combines with J gene TRBJ2-7, with D possibly TRBD1 on 6 matching bases. The CDR3 sequence is 15 residues long. Trimming cost V 1 base and J 3 bases, with 13 bases left between them. Germline V gene data show CDR1 as SGHAT and CDR2 as FQNNGV.

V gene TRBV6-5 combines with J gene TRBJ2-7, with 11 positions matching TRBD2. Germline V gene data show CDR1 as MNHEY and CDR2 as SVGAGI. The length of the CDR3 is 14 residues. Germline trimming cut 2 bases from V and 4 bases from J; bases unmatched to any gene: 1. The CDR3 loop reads CASSYTSGSYEQYF. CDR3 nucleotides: TGTGCCAGCAGTTACACTAGCGGGAGTTACGAGCAGTACTTC.

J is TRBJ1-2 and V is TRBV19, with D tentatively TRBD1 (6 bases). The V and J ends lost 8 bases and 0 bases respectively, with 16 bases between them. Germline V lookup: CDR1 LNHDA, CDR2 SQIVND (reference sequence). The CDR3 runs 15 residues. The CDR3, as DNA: TGTGCCAGTTCCCTAATGGGGGCACCTAACTATGGCTACACCTTC. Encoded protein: CASSLMGAPNYGYTF. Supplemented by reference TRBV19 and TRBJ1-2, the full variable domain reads DGGITQSPKYLFRKEGQNVTLSCEQNLNHDAMYWYRQDPGQGLRLIYYSQIVNDFQKGDIAEGYSVSREKKESFPLTVTSAQKNPTAFYLCASSLMGAPNYGYTFGSGTRLTVV.